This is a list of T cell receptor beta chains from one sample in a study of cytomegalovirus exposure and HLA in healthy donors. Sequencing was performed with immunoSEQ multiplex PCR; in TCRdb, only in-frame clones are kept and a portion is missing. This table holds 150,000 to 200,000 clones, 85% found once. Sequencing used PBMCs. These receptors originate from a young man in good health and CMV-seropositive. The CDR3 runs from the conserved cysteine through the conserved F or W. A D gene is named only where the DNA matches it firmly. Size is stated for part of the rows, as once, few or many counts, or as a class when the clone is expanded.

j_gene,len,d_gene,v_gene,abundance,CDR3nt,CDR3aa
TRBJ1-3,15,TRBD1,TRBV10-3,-,TGTGCCATCAGGAGGGACAGTAGCTCTGGAAACACCATATATTTT,CAIRRDSSSGNTIYF
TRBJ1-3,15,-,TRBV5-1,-,TGCGCCAGCACCTTGGACAGTCACTCTGGAAACACCATATATTTT,CASTLDSHSGNTIYF
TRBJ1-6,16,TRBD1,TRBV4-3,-,TGCGCCAGCAGCCAAGAGTCCGGGACAGGGGGCTCACCCCTCCACTTT,CASSQESGTGGSPLHF
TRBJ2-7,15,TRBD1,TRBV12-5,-,TGTGCTAGTGGTTTCCCGGGACAGGGGGTCAACGAGCAGTACTTC,CASGFPGQGVNEQYF
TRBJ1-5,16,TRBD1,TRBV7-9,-,TGTTCCAGCAGCTCAACCAGGACAGGGGTGAATCAGCCCCAGCATTTT,CSSSSTRTGVNQPQHF
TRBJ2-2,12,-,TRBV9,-,TGTGCCAGCAACCGGGACACCGGGGAGCTGTTTTTT,CASNRDTGELFF
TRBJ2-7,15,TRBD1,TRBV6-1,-,TGTGCCAGCAGTGCGGGACAGGGGGTACCCTACGAGCAGTACTTC,CASSAGQGVPYEQYF
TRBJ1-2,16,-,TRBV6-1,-,TGTGCCAGCAGTGACGCCCAGGGTGGAAGTAACTATGGCTACACCTTC,CASSDAQGGSNYGYTF
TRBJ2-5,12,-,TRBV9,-,TGTGCCAGCAGCGTAACCGGGGAGACCCAGTACTTC,CASSVTGETQYF
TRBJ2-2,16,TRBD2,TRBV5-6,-,TGTGCCAGCAGCTTAGTCGGGGGGGCGAACACCGGGGAGCTGTTTTTT,CASSLVGGANTGELFF
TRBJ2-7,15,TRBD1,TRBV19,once,TGTGCCAGTAGTATAAGGACAGGGGTCGCCTACGAGCAGTACTTC,CASSIRTGVAYEQYF
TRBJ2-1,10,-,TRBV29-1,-,TGCAGCGTTGTAGCGTCTGAGCAGTTCTTC,CSVVASEQFF
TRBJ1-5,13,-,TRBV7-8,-,TGTGCCAGCAGCTTTCCCGGAGATCAGCCCCAGCATTTT,CASSFPGDQPQHF
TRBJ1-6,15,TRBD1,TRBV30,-,TGTGCCTGGACACAGGGGCGACCCAATAATTCACCCCTCCACTTT,CAWTQGRPNNSPLHF
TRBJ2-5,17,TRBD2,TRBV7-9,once,TGTGCCAGCAGCTTAGTGGTCCTAGCGGGGAAGGGAGAGACCCAGTACTTC,CASSLVVLAGKGETQYF
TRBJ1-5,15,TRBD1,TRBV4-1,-,TGCGCCAGCAGCCAAGTGGGAGACAGGGACGAGCCCCAGCATTTT,CASSQVGDRDEPQHF
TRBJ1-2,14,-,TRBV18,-,TGTGCCAGCTCACCAATGACAGCTAACTATGGCTACACCTTC,CASSPMTANYGYTF
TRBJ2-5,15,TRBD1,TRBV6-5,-,TGTGCCAGCAGTGGGACGACAGGGTCAGGAGAGACCCAGTACTTC,CASSGTTGSGETQYF
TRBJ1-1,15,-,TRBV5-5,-,TGTGCCAGCAGCTTGCGGTCAGGGTGGAACACTGAAGCTTTCTTT,CASSLRSGWNTEAFF
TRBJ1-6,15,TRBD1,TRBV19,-,TGTGCCAGTACCACCCAGGGGGCCAAGAGTTCACCCCTCCACTTT,CASTTQGAKSSPLHF
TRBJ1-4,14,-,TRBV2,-,TGTGCCAGCAGTGGTAGAGGGTGGAGGGAAAAACTGTTTTTT,CASSGRGWREKLFF
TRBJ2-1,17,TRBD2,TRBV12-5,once,TGTGCTAGTGGTTTAGGGACTAGCGGGGGCCACTACAATGAGCAGTTCTTC,CASGLGTSGGHYNEQFF
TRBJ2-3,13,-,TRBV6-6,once,TGTGCCAGCAGTTCCCAAGAGTTGGATACGCAGTATTTT,CASSSQELDTQYF
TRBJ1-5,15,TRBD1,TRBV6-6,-,TGTGCCAGCACCCTAGGGACAGGGGTTGGTCAGCCCCAGCATTTT,CASTLGTGVGQPQHF
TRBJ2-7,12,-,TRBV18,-,TGTGCCAGCTCACCTGTGCGGGACGAGCAGTACTTC,CASSPVRDEQYF
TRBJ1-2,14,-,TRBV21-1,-,TGTGCCAGCAGCAAAGTGGCCGGAGACTATGGCTACACCTTC,CASSKVAGDYGYTF
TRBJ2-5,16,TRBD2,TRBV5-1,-,TGCGCCAGCAGCCTGTGGACTAGCGGAATTCAAGAGACCCAGTACTTC,CASSLWTSGIQETQYF
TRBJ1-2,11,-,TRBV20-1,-,TGCGTAACACCGGGGTATGGTGGCTACACCTTC,CVTPGYGGYTF
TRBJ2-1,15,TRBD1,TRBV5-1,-,TGCGCCACGACTCCCGACAGGGGGCGATTAGGTGAGCAGTTCTTC,CATTPDRGRLGEQFF
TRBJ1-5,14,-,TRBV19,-,TGTGCCAGTAGTATGGTCCCGGGGGGGCAGCCCCAGCATTTT,CASSMVPGGQPQHF
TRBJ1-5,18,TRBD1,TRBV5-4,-,TGTGCCAGCAGCTTAGGGGGACCGGGACAGGGTCCTAATCAGCCCCAGCATTTT,CASSLGGPGQGPNQPQHF
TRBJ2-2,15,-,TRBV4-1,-,TGCGCCAGCAGCCAAGATCTGATACGGGCCGGGGAGCTGTTTTTT,CASSQDLIRAGELFF
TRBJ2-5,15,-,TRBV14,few,TGTGCCAGCAGCCAAGACGGGGGGCTACTAGAGACCCAGTACTTC,CASSQDGGLLETQYF
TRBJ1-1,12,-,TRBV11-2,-,TGTGCCAGCAGCTTAGGGCCACCTGAAGCTTTCTTT,CASSLGPPEAFF
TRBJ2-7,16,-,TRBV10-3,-,TGTGCCATCAGCGGACCCATTGGGGGGGGGCGGGACGAGCAGTACTTC,CAISGPIGGGRDEQYF
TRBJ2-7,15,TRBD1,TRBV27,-,TGTGCCAGCAGTGTTTGGACAGGGCGGACCTACGAGCAGTACTTC,CASSVWTGRTYEQYF
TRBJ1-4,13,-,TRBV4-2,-,TGTGCCAGCAGCCAAGTTGAGGTGGAAAAACTGTTTTTT,CASSQVEVEKLFF
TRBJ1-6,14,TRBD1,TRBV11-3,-,TGTGCCAGCAGCTTCGGACAGGGGAATTCACCCCTCCACTTT,CASSFGQGNSPLHF
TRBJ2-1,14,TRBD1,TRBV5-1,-,TGCGCCAGCAGCTTGGGCAGGGGGCAGGAGGAGCAGTTCTTC,CASSLGRGQEEQFF
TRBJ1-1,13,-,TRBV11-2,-,TGTGCCAGCAGCTTGGGGGGGAACACTGAAGCTTTCTTT,CASSLGGNTEAFF
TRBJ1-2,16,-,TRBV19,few,TGTGCCAGTAGTAAGCAGGATAACAGCGGATACTATGGCTACACCTTC,CASSKQDNSGYYGYTF
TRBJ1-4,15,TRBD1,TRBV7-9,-,TGTGCCAGCAGCCCCACCGGGACAGTGAATGAAAAACTGTTTTTT,CASSPTGTVNEKLFF
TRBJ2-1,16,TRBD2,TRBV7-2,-,TGTGCCAGCAGCTTGGCGACTAGCGGGCCGTACAATGAGCAGTTCTTC,CASSLATSGPYNEQFF
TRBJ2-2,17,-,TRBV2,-,TGTGCCAGCAGTGAAGAGGGGGTATTTCCGAACACCGGGGAGCTGTTTTTT,CASSEEGVFPNTGELFF
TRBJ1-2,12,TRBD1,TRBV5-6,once,TGTGCCAGCAGCTTGTCAGGGGGCGGCTACACCTTC,CASSLSGGGYTF
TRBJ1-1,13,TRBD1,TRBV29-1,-,TGCAGCGTGGAAACAGGGGGCTTTGCTGAAGCTTTCTTT,CSVETGGFAEAFF
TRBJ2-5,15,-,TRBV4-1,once,TGCGCCAGCAGCCAAGATGGTCCCGGTAGAGAGACCCAGTACTTC,CASSQDGPGRETQYF
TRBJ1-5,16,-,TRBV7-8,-,TGTGCCAGCAATAGTTTCTATCCGGGTAGCAATCAGCCCCAGCATTTT,CASNSFYPGSNQPQHF
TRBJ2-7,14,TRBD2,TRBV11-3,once,TGTGCCAGCAGCTTAGTAGCGGGGGGCTACGAGCAGTACTTC,CASSLVAGGYEQYF
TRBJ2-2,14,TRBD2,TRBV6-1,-,TGTGCTAGCAGCACTAGCGGGGAGACCGGGGAGCTGTTTTTT,CASSTSGETGELFF
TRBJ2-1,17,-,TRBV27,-,TGTGCCAGCAGTTTCTCCTCATCTGGGACTGTATACAATGAGCAGTTCTTC,CASSFSSSGTVYNEQFF